This record looks at one T cell receptor beta chain sequence and its context. Its cognate antigen has yet to be identified. Base qualities are not at hand, and no much larger clone is one base apart. Patients with autoimmune disease history or receiving systemic immunosuppression were excluded from the trial. Peripheral blood for TCR sequencing was collected from all dose cohorts at baseline, on cycle 4 day 1, and on cycle 7 day 1. Samples came from an open-label, multicenter, first-in-human phase I dose-escalation trial of ivuxolimab. Adults with locally advanced or metastatic head and neck squamous cell, hepatocellular, melanoma or renal cell carcinoma were enrolled in the trial. CD4+ and CD8+ T cells were sorted separately from peripheral blood before TCR sequencing. For sequencing of the TCRbeta CDR3 region, genomic DNA was extracted from the sorted cells. The immunoSEQ Assay was used for sequencing of TCRbeta CDR3 regions. TCRdb provides this immuneACCESS table in a form limited to in-frame rearrangements. Some clones are lacking; in checked studies, under half of them reflect an unresolved V gene, and why the rest are absent is not known. The sample includes around 72,000 clones, with approximately 90% observed a single time. The ten largest clones represent 2% to 2.5% of the sample.

This record comes from a study of OX40 agonist ivuxolimab in advanced cancers. About the investigation overall: Ivuxolimab was an agonistic, fully human IgG2 monoclonal antibody directed against OX40 (CD134), a costimulatory receptor. Of the roughly 50 dose-escalation patients, hepatocellular carcinoma was present in about 20, melanoma in approximately 15, renal cell carcinoma in 9 and head and neck cancer in 9. Intravenous ivuxolimab was administered to patients every 2 weeks at six dose levels: 0.01, 0.1, 0.3, 1.5, 3 and 10 mg/kg. Patients were allowed to have had prior anti-PD-1, anti-PD-L1 or anti-CTLA-4 therapy, and approximately 40% of the dose-escalation patients had been treated with checkpoint inhibitors. In the dose-escalation cohort, around four fifths of patients were male, and the mean age was approximately 60 years, with a range of roughly 20 to 80. Three dose-escalation patients achieved partial responses, one with hepatocellular carcinoma and two with cutaneous melanoma. Peripheral TCRbeta sequencing was intended to test whether TCR sequence diversity was altered and clonal T-cell expansion was caused by ivuxolimab. The monotherapy dose-escalation portion (N ≈ 56 patients) of the phase I ivuxolimab trial is reported in the paper.

The CDR3 goes from the cysteine to the phenylalanine over 14 residues. Only the CDR3 part of the read is kept: 42 bases, read in frame from the first base. V lost 4 bases and J lost 7 bases, and the count of bases not matched to a germline gene is 6. The germline V gene specifies ENHRY as CDR1 and SYGVKD as CDR2. Results and caveats for the whole study, not just this receptor: Low levels of normalized T-cell clonal expansion were also seen in some patients who did not respond. After ivuxolimab, expanded clones were on average more numerous among CD8+ T cells than among CD4+ T cells. Antigen specificity was not determined for the clonally expanded peripheral T cells. In the 0.1-3.0 mg/kg groups, partial responders were among the patients with the lowest normalized peripheral clonal expansion, particularly in CD8+ T cells. At doses from 0.1 to 3.0 mg/kg, clonal expansion was seen in both CD4+ and CD8+ blood T cells between baseline and week 6.

Sequenced material: CD4+ or CD8+ T cells sorted from blood, taken in a trial of the OX40 agonist ivuxolimab. The sequence links TRBV10-3 to TRBJ2-1, and 8 junctional nucleotides match TRBD2. The sequence was obtained from an adult with an advanced solid tumor such as melanoma, head and neck, liver or kidney cancer. The CDR3 protein sequence reads: CAISGGLVPNEQFF. The bases read TGTGCCATCAGTGGGGGACTAGTTCCGAATGAGCAGTTCTTC.